This TCR beta chain was sequenced during a study of T cell changes during pregnancy in multiple sclerosis. CDR3 length equals 19 residues. Germline V lookup: CDR1 SGHTA, CDR2 FQGNSA. The V and J ends lost 0 bases and 7 bases, in that order; junction bases with no gene match: 15. The data were produced by immunoSEQ multiplex PCR, yet TCRdb's version contains in-frame clones alone and is incomplete. In the table there are 25,000 to 40,000 clones, 75% to 90% of which are singletons. The sample consisted of CD8+ T cells from peripheral blood mononuclear cells, taken in the second trimester of pregnancy. This receptor was identified in a female donor with multiple sclerosis, enrolled in a pregnancy study. The chain is built from TRBV7-2 and TRBJ2-7; 13 positions agree with TRBD2. CDR3 residues: CASSLAGTSGIVGAWEQYF. In DNA form, the CDR3 reads TGTGCCAGCAGCTTAGCAGGGACTAGCGGGATCGTTGGGGCCTGGGAGCAGTACTTC.